The present T cell receptor beta chain was sequenced within a study of graft-versus-host responses after intestinal transplantation. Overall study: Tacrolimus and steroids were given for 3 to 4 years to all recipients after anti-thymocyte globulin induction. Notes on the study in general: Declines in HvG clones occurring early post-transplant were associated with peak circulating GvH clone levels.

In the case of this clone: Its antigen is currently unknown.

Clones were read by immunoSEQ multiplex PCR, and TCRdb kept only the in-frame ones, dropping some. The table includes some 41,000 clones, over 85% detected once. The CDR3 spans 14 residues. V was clipped by 6 bases and J by 9 bases; unmatched bases: 8. Germline V gives CDR1 MNHEY, CDR2 SVGAGI. This clonotype was obtained from a human patient who received an intestinal transplant, so some T cells may come from the graft donor. Specimen: PBMCs, collected around 720 days after intestinal transplantation. The rearrangement joins TRBV6-5 to TRBJ1-6; 7 nucleotides match TRBD1. CDR3 loop: CASRLGTARSPLHF. The CDR3 nucleotides read TGTGCCAGCAGGTTGGGGACAGCTCGTTCACCCCTCCACTTT.